This note documents a single TCR beta chain sequence. This clone was seen once. Its cognate antigen has yet to be identified. Nothing much larger sits one base from this clone, and base qualities are not available. V loses 1 base, J loses 4 bases, and the germline ends lie 14 bases apart. The CDR3 contains 15 residues, cysteine and phenylalanine counted. Only the CDR3 region is kept as DNA, spanning 45 bases read in frame from base 1. The germline V gene gives CDR1 as SGHRS and CDR2 as YFSETQ. These data are taken from a study of blood T cell repertoires in COVID-19 (dated by TCRdb to between 2020 and 2021). Regarding the complete study: Collaborator samples came from the United States, Italy and Spain and covered acute and convalescent phases of COVID-19. The material from the prospective study consisted of cDNA or gDNA derived from T cells, B-cell-depleted T cells, or PBMCs. Subjects who had been exposed to COVID-19, were actively infected with it, or had recovered from it provided the deeply sampled blood TCRbeta repertoires that made up the dataset. The repertoires were released in a freely available public database intended as a resource for research on the immune response to SARS-CoV-2. Samples were obtained from the ongoing ImmuneRACE study (first 160 participants) and from 1,254 subjects provided by 6 global collaborators. Nearly every sample came with metadata listing a de-identified subject ID, COVID-19 status, age in years and sex. Where available, HLA class I and class II types were taken from metadata supplied by the sample provider and were not determined by assay-based typing. Points the paper makes about the study in general: How much clinical and demographic metadata was included differed by source and by participant, and the metadata was provided uncurated.

TCRbeta CDR3 regions were amplified from genomic DNA using the immunoSEQ Assay, a bias-controlled multiplex PCR. The paper's data handling went like this. Nucleated cell counts per sample were estimated from amplification of reference gene primers within the assay. Sequence reads were collapsed and filtered to measure the absolute abundance of every unique TCRbeta CDR3 rearrangement. For each sample, productive Simpson clonality was calculated as the square root of Simpson's diversity index across productive rearrangements. The source is immuneACCESS, and TCRdb retained only in-frame sequences with V and J called. Part of the clones is not carried over; for the studies checked, unresolved V genes explain less than half of this, and the remainder is unexplained. V and J calls and clone size follow that table, whereas D and trimming were derived from the DNA. The sample table contains under 400,000 clones; only one count was recorded for around 86% of them. The ten top clones hold 3.5% to 4.5% of the sample.

Participants in the prospective study were enrolled through a virtual design, were aged roughly 18 to 100 years, and lived in 24 United States geographic areas. To assign participants to cohorts, the prospective study relied on clinical history that participants themselves reported in a screening survey and a study questionnaire. In the prospective study, whole blood, serum and a nasopharyngeal or oropharyngeal swab were collected from each participant by mobile phlebotomists. Additional blood draws and questionnaires over a roughly two-month period could optionally be provided by prospective study participants. Before DNA extraction, blood samples from the prospective study were shipped at room temperature or frozen.

Here the chain combines TRBV5-1 and TRBJ2-5; the D gene is perhaps TRBD1, on 5 matching bases. This clonotype originated in a woman in her thirties or forties with acute COVID-19. Material: PBMCs or T cells enriched from blood (not recorded which). The DNA reads as follows: TGCGCCAGCAGCTTGCAACATGGGGCGGCAGAGACCCAGTACTTC. The resulting protein is CASSLQHGAAETQYF.